These T cell receptor beta chains were read from a single sample in a study of regulatory T cells in long-lasting Graves disease. MiXCR, run by TCRdb on the multiplex PCR reads, gives a single entry per CDR3 protein. The sample records 300,000 to 350,000 distinct CDR3 sequences, about 20% being singletons. Source: peripheral blood mononuclear cells (PBMCs), taken when the disease was refractory, from a patient treated with antithyroid drugs. The origin of the receptors is a female donor with Graves disease. CDR3s include the opening cysteine and the closing phenylalanine or tryptophan. The D gene is left open where the match is weak. Only part of the rows carry a size: once, few, many, or a class if the clone is expanded.

clone size	CDR3 length	D gene	V gene	J gene	CDR3 DNA	CDR3 protein
.	14	.	TRBV7-2	TRBJ2-3	TGTGCCAGCAGCTTAGATCCCGCATCAGATACGCAGTATTTT	CASSLDPASDTQYF
many	13	TRBD1	TRBV27	TRBJ1-2	TGTGCCAGCAGGGGACAGGGCATCTATGGCTACACCTTC	CASRGQGIYGYTF
few	14	.	TRBV7-9	TRBJ1-2	TGTGCCAGCAGCCCGGATGGGGGGAGCTATGGCTACACCTTC	CASSPDGGSYGYTF
few	16	.	TRBV9	TRBJ2-3	TGTGCCAGCAGCGTAGGAGATCTGGGCGGCACAGATACGCAGTATTTT	CASSVGDLGGTDTQYF
many	15	.	TRBV5-1	TRBJ1-6	TGCGCCAGCAGCTTTAGGGACGGGGGTAATTCACCCCTCCACTTT	CASSFRDGGNSPLHF
.	16	.	TRBV3-1	TRBJ1-2	TGTGCCAGCAGCCAAGATGACGAGAAGGGCTTCGATGGCTACACCTTC	CASSQDDEKGFDGYTF
many	15	.	TRBV6-1	TRBJ1-2	TGTGCCAGCAGTGAAGTGGGGCGCGGGTGGTATGGCTACACCTTC	CASSEVGRGWYGYTF
few	13	.	TRBV6-1	TRBJ1-2	TGTGCCAGCAGGGACGGACGGAACTATGGCTACACCTTC	CASRDGRNYGYTF
few	13	.	TRBV6-5	TRBJ1-1	TGTGCCAGCAGTAACTCACAGGGAAGTGAAGCTTTCTTT	CASSNSQGSEAFF
once	16	.	TRBV5-4	TRBJ1-2	TGTGCCAGCAGCTTGGCCTTTGCACAGGGAAATCGTGGCTACACCTTC	CASSLAFAQGNRGYTF
many	14	.	TRBV2	TRBJ1-1	TGTGCCAGCAGCGCTATCAGGGTGAGGTCTGAAGCTTTCTTT	CASSAIRVRSEAFF
.	15	.	TRBV19	TRBJ2-7	TGTGCCAGTAGTTTCGTTACAGGGTCCCTCTACGAGCAGTACTTC	CASSFVTGSLYEQYF
once	16	.	TRBV11-2	TRBJ2-3	TGTGCCAGCAGCTTAGGGTGGTCCCCAAGGTCGGATACGCAGTATTTT	CASSLGWSPRSDTQYF
many	15	.	TRBV6-1	TRBJ1-4	TGTGCCAGCAGGCGTACAGGAAACCGAAATGAAAAACTGTTTTTT	CASRRTGNRNEKLFF
.	13	.	TRBV28	TRBJ1-5	TGTGCCAGTAGTTGGTTAACGGGTCAGCCCCAGCATTTT	CASSWLTGQPQHF
.	15	.	TRBV2	TRBJ2-1	TGTGCCAGCAGTGGGCTGGGACAATTCTACAATGAGCAGTTCTTC	CASSGLGQFYNEQFF
many	14	TRBD1	TRBV7-8	TRBJ2-7	TGTGCCAGCGCGGCCTGGGACAGGGTCCACGAGCAGTACTTC	CASAAWDRVHEQYF
.	13	.	TRBV29-1	TRBJ2-7	TGCAGCGTTGCCCCCGTCTTACTGGACGAGCAGTACTTC	CSVAPVLLDEQYF
.	16	TRBD1	TRBV3-1	TRBJ1-3	TGTGCCAGCAGCCAACCGGGACAGACCTCTGGAAACACCATATATTTT	CASSQPGQTSGNTIYF
many	16	.	TRBV15	TRBJ1-6	TGTGCCACCAGCAGAACCAGACAGTCCTATAATTCACCCCTCCACTTT	CATSRTRQSYNSPLHF
.	15	.	TRBV9	TRBJ1-2	TGTGCCAGCAGCGTAGGGATGATGGCAGGCTATGGCTACACCTTC	CASSVGMMAGYGYTF
many	13	.	TRBV18	TRBJ1-1	TGTGCCAGCTCACCAGAGGCGAACACTGAAGCTTTCTTT	CASSPEANTEAFF
many	13	.	TRBV7-6	TRBJ1-4	TGTGCCAGCAGCAGAGACACCCTTGAAAAACTGTTTTTT	CASSRDTLEKLFF
many	14	.	TRBV12-3/TRBV12-4	TRBJ2-5	TGTGCCAGCAGTTCCGAGGGGGTCTTGGAGACCCAGTACTTC	CASSSEGVLETQYF
many	14	TRBD1	TRBV5-1	TRBJ2-7	TGCGCCAGCAGCGGCGGGACAGGGTTCTACGAGCAGTACTTC	CASSGGTGFYEQYF
many	15	.	TRBV28	TRBJ2-5	TGTGCCACCAGAGCGGTTTCGGGGCTCGGGGAGACCCAGTACTTC	CATRAVSGLGETQYF
.	18	.	TRBV18	TRBJ1-1	TGTGCCAGCTCACCCCCAATGGGGGGACTGATAATGAACACTGAAGCTTTCTTT	CASSPPMGGLIMNTEAFF
many	11	TRBD1	TRBV11-3	TRBJ1-1	TGTGCCAGCAGCTTAGCAGGGGGCGCTTTCTTT	CASSLAGGAFF
.	11	.	TRBV24-1	TRBJ1-1	TGTGCCACCAGGGCGAACACTGAAGCTTTCTTT	CATRANTEAFF
many	13	.	TRBV7-2	TRBJ1-6	TGTGCCAGCAGCCCCGAAGGAGGCCTACCCCTCCACTTT	CASSPEGGLPLHF
many	12	.	TRBV3-1	TRBJ2-7	TGTGCCAGCAGCCGTAACAGGGACGAGCAGTACTTC	CASSRNRDEQYF
.	13	.	TRBV25-1	TRBJ1-3	TGTGCCAGCACCGACATCCCTGGGAACACCATATATTTT	CASTDIPGNTIYF
many	16	TRBD1	TRBV6-5	TRBJ1-2	TGTGCCAGCAGTTACTCCGACAGGGAGACTAACTATGGCTACACCTTC	CASSYSDRETNYGYTF
many	13	.	TRBV7-6	TRBJ2-5	TGTGCCAGCAGCTTAAGGGCGGGGGAGACCCAGTACTTC	CASSLRAGETQYF
.	15	TRBD1	TRBV12-3/TRBV12-4	TRBJ2-2	TGTGCCAGCAGACAGACAGGGGAGTACACCGGGGAGCTGTTTTTT	CASRQTGEYTGELFF
.	15	TRBD1	TRBV5-1	TRBJ1-1	TGCGCCAGCGACCCAGGGGGCTTTGAGGGCACTGAAGCTTTCTTT	CASDPGGFEGTEAFF
.	14	.	TRBV7-9	TRBJ2-5	TGTGCCAGCAGCTTAGAGTGGGTTACGGAGACCCAGTACTTC	CASSLEWVTETQYF
once	13	.	TRBV11-2	TRBJ2-5	TGTGCCAGCAGCTCTAGACTACTAGAGACCCAGTACTTC	CASSSRLLETQYF
.	15	TRBD2	TRBV20-1	TRBJ2-5	TGCAGTGCCCTCTCCCTGACTAGCGGGGGAGAGACCCAGTACTTC	CSALSLTSGGETQYF
.	15	.	TRBV7-2	TRBJ2-5	TGTGCCAGCAGCTCCTACAGGGAAGGGCAAGAGACCCAGTACTTC	CASSSYREGQETQYF
many	12	.	TRBV7-2	TRBJ1-4	TGTGCCAGCAGTCCCTCAAATGAAAAACTGTTTTTT	CASSPSNEKLFF
few	15	.	TRBV6-1	TRBJ2-7	TGTGCCAGCAGTGAAGCTACTTTCAGCTCCTACGAGCAGTACTTC	CASSEATFSSYEQYF